This T cell receptor (beta chain) was recorded in a study of shared clonotypes between healthy human individuals. Study-wide context: Each donor's CD4 naive and CD4 memory cells filled three plates apiece, CD8 naive two, and CD8 memory one.

The study ran the assay at deep level. Assay: immunoSEQ multiplex PCR; the TCRdb copy retains only in-frame clones and omits some. The sample records about 2.1 million clones, approximately 94% being singletons. Study outcomes and limitations: Generation of non-shared clonotypes was less probable than generation of clonotypes shared by all four donors.

This clone was recorded a few times. The antigen is unknown. Within the sample, other DNA sequences also encode this same CDR3. As defined, naive CD8 cells were CD45RO-negative and positively selected for CCR7, with terminally differentiated effector memory CD45RA+ cells excluded. The sequenced sample consisted of naive CD8+ T cells from PBMCs. The origin of this receptor is a young man in good health. Some clones in this sample may be carry-over from other donors' samples.

Here the CDR3 reads CASSIRGTGELFF. The DNA for the CDR3 is TGTGCCAGTAGTATAAGGGGCACCGGGGAGCTGTTTTTT. The chain employs TRBV19 and TRBJ2-2; D may be TRBD1 (5 bases). CDR3 length equals 13 residues. V gave up 2 bases and J gave up 4 bases, with 5 bases separating them. Germline values: CDR1 LNHDA, CDR2 SQIVND (reference sequence).